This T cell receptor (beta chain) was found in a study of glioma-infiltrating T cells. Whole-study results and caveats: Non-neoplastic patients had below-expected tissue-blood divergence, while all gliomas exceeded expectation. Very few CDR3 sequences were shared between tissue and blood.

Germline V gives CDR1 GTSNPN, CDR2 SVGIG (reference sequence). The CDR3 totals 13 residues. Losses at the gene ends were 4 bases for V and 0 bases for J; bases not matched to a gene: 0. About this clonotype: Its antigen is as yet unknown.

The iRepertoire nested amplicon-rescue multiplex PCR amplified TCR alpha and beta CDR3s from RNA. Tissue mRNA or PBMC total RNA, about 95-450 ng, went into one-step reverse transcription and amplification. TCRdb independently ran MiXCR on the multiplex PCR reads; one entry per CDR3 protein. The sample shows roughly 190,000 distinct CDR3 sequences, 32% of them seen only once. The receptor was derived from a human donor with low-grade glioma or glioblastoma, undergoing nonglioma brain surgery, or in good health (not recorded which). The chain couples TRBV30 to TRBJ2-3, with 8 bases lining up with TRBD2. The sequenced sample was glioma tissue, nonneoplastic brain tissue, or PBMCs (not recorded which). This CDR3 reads CAWTSGSTDTQYF. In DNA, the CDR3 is TGTGCCTGGACTAGCGGGAGCACAGATACGCAGTATTTT.